These 27 T cell receptor beta chains were all obtained from the same sample, sequenced in a study of shared clonotypes between healthy human individuals. Data came from immunoSEQ multiplex PCR; TCRdb stores just in-frame clones and leaves some out. The sample records 2 million to 2.5 million clones, approximately 94% being singletons. The sequenced material came from naive CD4+ T cells sorted from blood. Specified subset: CD45RA+ positively selected. The receptors stem from a man between 18 and 35 years old in good health.

The CDR3 DNA sequence: TGCGCCAGCAGCCAGACCTGGGCTAGCGGGAGCAGTTACAATGAGCAGTTCTTC. Its protein is CASSQTWASGSSYNEQFF. The rearrangement joins TRBV4-3 to TRBJ2-1; 10 bases align to TRBD2. V was clipped by 3 bases and J by 4 bases; unmatched bases: 12. CDR3 size: 18 residues. Germline values: CDR1 LGHNA, CDR2 YSLEER.

The chain recombines TRBV5-1 with TRBJ2-3; tentatively, D is TRBD1 or TRBD2 (5 bases each). The CDR3 runs 17 residues. Germline V gene lookup returns CDR1 SGHRS and CDR2 YFSETQ. Trimming removed 0 bases from V and 0 bases from J, with 14 bases in between. The CDR3 protein is CASSLESPGTSTDTQYF. The CDR3 region has the DNA TGCGCCAGCAGCTTGGAATCCCCCGGGACCAGCACAGATACGCAGTATTTT.

The chain links TRBV30 to TRBJ1-2, with D perhaps matching TRBD1 (5 bases). Trimming stripped 2 bases from V and 4 bases from J, with 8 bases between. Germline CDR1 reads GTSNPN; CDR2 reads SVGIG (reference sequence). The CDR3 is made up of 12 amino acids. The CDR3 reads CAWSKGVYGYTF. In DNA form, the CDR3 reads TGTGCCTGGAGTAAAGGGGTCTATGGCTACACCTTC.

The rearrangement joins TRBV5-1 to TRBJ1-6; D may be TRBD1 (5 bases). CDR3 length: 14 residues. Trimming pared 0 bases from V and 8 bases from J, leaving 9 bases between. Germline V lookup: CDR1 SGHRS, CDR2 YFSETQ. The CDR3 loop is CASSLEGTYSPLHF. The CDR3 bases are TGCGCCAGCAGCTTGGAAGGGACCTATTCACCCCTCCACTTT.

This clone was observed once. The chain employs TRBV7-2 and TRBJ2-7; D uncertain. This CDR3 is 15 amino acids long. The germline gives CDR1 SGHTA, CDR2 FQGNSA. Trimming shortened V by 0 bases and J by 0 bases, and 9 bases separated the two germline ends. The CDR3 coding sequence is TGTGCCAGCAGCTTAGCCGGCAGTGACTCCTACGAGCAGTACTTC. It codes for CASSLAGSDSYEQYF.

The genes are TRBV7-2 and TRBJ2-7; a possible D gene is TRBD1 (5 bases). Trimming took 5 bases from V and 2 from J, leaving 13 bases between them. The CDR3 has 14 amino acids. Germline V gives CDR1 SGHTA, CDR2 FQGNSA. The CDR3 DNA sequence: TGTGCCAGCAGCCCCGCAGGGTCCCCCTACGAGCAGTACTTC. Its translation is CASSPAGSPYEQYF. Using reference TRBV7-2 and TRBJ2-7 for the parts outside the CDR3, the full variable domain is GAGVSQSPSNKVTEKGKDVELRCDPISGHTALYWYRQSLGQGLEFLIYFQGNSAPDKSGLPSDRFSAERTGGSVSTLTIQRTQQEDSAVYLCASSPAGSPYEQYFGPGTRLTVT.

The chain couples TRBV30 to TRBJ2-3, with 9 bases aligning to TRBD2. This CDR3 contains 15 residues. The ends lost 3 bases at V and 8 bases at J; junction bases unmatched: 12. Germline V gene lookup returns CDR1 GTSNPN and CDR2 SVGIG (reference sequence). CDR3 in amino acids: CAWSRTSATRGTQYF. CDR3 nucleotides: TGTGCCTGGAGCAGGACTAGCGCTACCAGGGGTACGCAGTATTTT.

The chain combines TRBV7-9 with TRBJ2-1; D gene unclear. CDR1 and CDR2 (germline): SEHNR, FQNEAQ (reference sequence). V lost 5 bases to trimming and J lost 8 bases, with 7 bases between them. This CDR3 contains 11 residues. The CDR3 DNA sequence: TGTGCCAGCAGCCCCAGCGATGAGCAGTTCTTC. The encoded protein is CASSPSDEQFF.

The chain joins TRBV6-4 to TRBJ2-3; D perhaps matches TRBD2 (6 bases). The length of the CDR3 is 14 residues. Germline assignment: CDR1 MRHNA and CDR2 SNTAGT. The V gene lost 0 bases and the J gene lost 6 bases, with 10 bases spanning the gap. The CDR3 loop is CASSDSGGSDTQYF. The CDR3 nucleotides read TGTGCCAGCAGTGACTCGGGGGGAAGCGATACGCAGTATTTT.

V and J are TRBV9 and TRBJ1-2; a weak D match, TRBD1 (6 bases). Deletions cut 7 bases from V and 0 bases from J, with 19 bases between. This CDR3 contains 16 residues. Germline V gene sequence: CDR1 SGDLS, CDR2 YYNGEE. This CDR3 reads CASAPSQGSANYGYTF. The DNA for the CDR3 is TGTGCCAGCGCCCCGTCCCAGGGGTCAGCTAACTATGGCTACACCTTC.

This chain uses TRBV25-1 with TRBJ2-5; 8 nucleotides agree with TRBD2. The CDR3 length is 15 residues. In germline, CDR1 is MGHDK, CDR2 SYGVNS. Trimming took 5 bases from V and 2 from J; bases not matched to a gene: 7. The CDR3 DNA reads TGTGCCAGCAGTCCTTCGGGAGGGAATCAAGAGACCCAGTACTTC. This sequence encodes CASSPSGGNQETQYF.

Remarks on this clone: This same CDR3 is encoded by further DNA sequences in the sample. The rearrangement uses TRBV6-5 and TRBJ1-2; 9 positions agree with TRBD1. Germline loops: CDR1 MNHEY, CDR2 SVGAGI. The CDR3 loop spans 13 amino acids. Trimming at V came to 5 bases and at J to 8 bases, leaving 6 bases not matched to a gene. CDR3 in DNA: TGTGCCAGCAGTAGGGGACAGGGAGACGGCTACACCTTC. Protein product: CASSRGQGDGYTF.

The chain recombines TRBV18 with TRBJ2-5; TRBD1 is a possible D gene (5 bases). The V end was cut by 6 bases, the J end by 4 bases, with 15 bases between. Per germline, CDR1 KGHSH and CDR2 LQKENI. The CDR3 consists of 14 residues. The CDR3 loop is CASSSVQGTETQYF. CDR3 in DNA: TGTGCCAGCTCTTCAGTCCAGGGTACAGAGACCCAGTACTTC.

The rearrangement links TRBV6-1 to TRBJ1-4, with 10 positions matching TRBD1. CDR1 and CDR2 from the germline V gene are MNHNS and SASEGT. V gave up 3 bases and J gave up 7 bases; unmatched junction bases: 5. CDR3 length equals 15 residues. The CDR3 DNA is TGTGCCAGCAGTGAGGATGGGACAGGGGCTGAAAAACTGTTTTTT. Translation: CASSEDGTGAEKLFF.

V and J are TRBV18 and TRBJ2-7; 8 bases map to TRBD2. Germline V gene data show CDR1 as KGHSH and CDR2 as LQKENI. V lost 4 bases and J lost 3; bases outside the gene matches: 11. The CDR3 is made up of 16 amino acids. CDR3 sequence (DNA): TGTGCCAGCTCACAATGGGCGAGCGGGGGTGACTACGAGCAGTACTTC. Translated: CASSQWASGGDYEQYF.

The rearrangement uses TRBV7-9 and TRBJ1-4; 9 bases fit TRBD1. The CDR3 consists of 13 residues. After removal of 7 bases from V and 7 bases from J, the junction contained 4 bases not matched to a gene. CDR1 is SEHNR and CDR2 is FQNEAQ in the germline V gene (reference sequence). For the CDR3, the DNA is TGTGCCAGCACCGGGACAGGGCCTGAAAAACTGTTTTTT. Its translation is CASTGTGPEKLFF.

This clone was seen only once. The V gene is TRBV11-2, the J gene TRBJ2-7; D possibly matches TRBD1 or TRBD2 (5 bases each). V lost 4 bases and J 0 bases, leaving 16 bases between the germline ends. This CDR3 is 16 amino acids long. In germline, CDR1 is SGHAT, CDR2 FQNNGV. CDR3 nucleotide sequence: TGTGCCAGCAGCTCCCCGAAGTGGGGGAGCTCCTACGAGCAGTACTTC. Translating gives CASSSPKWGSSYEQYF.

The genes are TRBV5-1 and TRBJ2-2; D not resolved. CDR1 SGHRS and CDR2 YFSETQ come from the germline V gene. V shed 0 bases and J shed 1 base, with 7 bases lying between them. The CDR3 has 15 amino acids. CDR3 sequence (DNA): TGCGCCAGCAGCTTGGGAAAGGGGAACACCGGGGAGCTGTTTTTT. It translates to CASSLGKGNTGELFF.

The chain recombines TRBV19 with TRBJ2-6; D gene ambiguous. Germline V CDR1 and CDR2: LNHDA, SQIVND (reference sequence). The CDR3 covers 12 residues. Trimming cost V 9 bases and J 2 bases, with 5 bases left between them. Here the CDR3 DNA reads TGTGCCAGCCCCCCTGGGGCCAACGTCCTGACTTTC. It specifies CASPPGANVLTF. Looking up the rest from reference TRBV19 and TRBJ2-6 gives the full variable domain: DGGITQSPKYLFRKEGQNVTLSCEQNLNHDAMYWYRQDPGQGLRLIYYSQIVNDFQKGDIAEGYSVSREKKESFPLTVTSAQKNPTAFYLCASPPGANVLTFGAGSRLTVL.

V and J are TRBV6-5 and TRBJ1-6; TRBD1 matches at 9 bases. J was trimmed by 4 bases and V by 6 bases; bases with no gene match: 4. CDR1 and CDR2 from the germline V gene are MNHEY and SVGAGI. CDR3 length equals 15 residues. CDR3 bases: TGTGCCAGCAGCCCGGGACAGGGATATAATTCACCCCTCCACTTT. Its translation is CASSPGQGYNSPLHF.

This rearrangement joins TRBV11-2 to TRBJ2-3; D is possibly TRBD1 (6 bases). This CDR3 contains 14 residues. V was clipped by 5 bases and J by 0 bases, with 9 bases between them. CDR1 is SGHAT and CDR2 is FQNNGV in the germline V gene. The CDR3 DNA sequence: TGTGCCAGCAGCGAACAGGGTAGCACAGATACGCAGTATTTT. Translation: CASSEQGSTDTQYF.

CDR3 DNA sequence: TGTGCCAGCAGCTTAGGGGGCAGGGGGGACACTGAAGCTTTCTTT. Amino acids: CASSLGGRGDTEAFF. The rearrangement joins TRBV7-9 to TRBJ1-1; 7 bases align to TRBD1. The CDR3 contains 15 residues. Per the germline V gene, CDR1 is SEHNR and CDR2 is FQNEAQ (reference sequence). The junction had 5 bases not matched to a gene; V was cut back by 1 base and J by 3 bases. The whole variable domain, remainder taken from reference TRBV7-9 and TRBJ1-1, is DTGVSQNPRHKITKRGQNVTFRCDPISEHNRLYWYRQTLGQGPEFLTYFQNEAQLEKSRLLSDRFSAERPKGSFSTLEIQRTEQGDSAMYLCASSLGGRGDTEAFFGQGTRLTVV.

The table lists this clone with a count of one. The chain combines TRBV19 with TRBJ2-1, with 10 positions matching TRBD2. The germline gives CDR1 LNHDA, CDR2 SQIVND (reference sequence). Trimming removed 5 bases from V and 6 bases from J; junction bases left unmatched: 10. The CDR3 length is 16 residues. DNA for the CDR3: TGTGCCAGTAGTTCGTTAGCGGGAGGAGGAGTCAATGAGCAGTTCTTC. Translated, it gives CASSSLAGGGVNEQFF.

V gene TRBV11-2 combines with J gene TRBJ1-2, with D unresolved. The CDR3 spans 15 residues. The V gene's germline CDR1 is SGHAT and CDR2 FQNNGV. V was cut by 1 base and J by 6 bases, with 15 bases left in between. The CDR3 DNA reads TGTGCCAGCAGCTTAGTTGTCGAGGGTGGAGATGGCTACACCTTC. This gives the protein CASSLVVEGGDGYTF.

The V call is TRBV25-1, the J call TRBJ1-2; possible D gene TRBD1, 6 bases. The CDR3 covers 13 residues. CDR1 is MGHDK, CDR2 SYGVNS, per germline. V was clipped by 3 bases and J by 8 bases, with 13 bases between them. CDR3: CASSDGGHWGYTF. The CDR3 DNA follows: TGTGCCAGCAGTGACGGGGGGCACTGGGGCTACACCTTC.

A note on this clone: It is unclear where the CDR3 begins or ends on the DNA, so no DNA is shown, and the CDR3 is as TCRdb lists it. This chain joins TRBV23-1 and TRBJ1-2; the D call TRBD1 from the table was never checked on the DNA. TRBV23-1 is assigned to the ORF class and has an uncertain function. Counting both end residues, the CDR3 totals 15 amino acids. This CDR3 reads CASYGCRGRVDGYTF.

The gene calls are TRBV30 and TRBJ1-1; D unresolved. The V gene lost 2 bases and the J gene lost 0 bases, with 13 bases spanning the gap. The CDR3 extends over 15 amino acids. Per the germline V gene, CDR1 is GTSNPN and CDR2 is SVGIG (reference sequence). The CDR3 reads CAWSIRGKMNTEAFF. The CDR3 coding sequence is TGTGCCTGGAGTATCCGGGGTAAAATGAACACTGAAGCTTTCTTT.